The TCR beta chain described here comes from a study of shared clonotypes between healthy human individuals. Germline CDR1 reads LNHDA; CDR2 reads SQIVND (reference sequence). The CDR3 is 15 amino acids. The V segment lost 3 bases and the J segment 2 bases; nucleotides outside the gene matches: 7. Only in-frame clones appear in the TCRdb table, and some are missing; sequencing was by immunoSEQ multiplex PCR. The table records under 600,000 clones, more than 95% of them present only once. It was CD45RO-negative cells, positively selected for CCR7, that made up naive CD8 cells, with terminally differentiated effector memory CD45RA+ cells excluded.

The V gene is TRBV19, the J gene TRBJ2-7, with 7 bases lining up with TRBD1. Specimen: naive CD8+ T cells sorted from blood. This clonotype was sampled from a man aged 25-45 years in good health. CDR3 in amino acids: CASSIRDSSTYEQYF. CDR3 sequence (DNA): TGTGCCAGTAGTATCCGGGACAGTTCCACCTACGAGCAGTACTTC.